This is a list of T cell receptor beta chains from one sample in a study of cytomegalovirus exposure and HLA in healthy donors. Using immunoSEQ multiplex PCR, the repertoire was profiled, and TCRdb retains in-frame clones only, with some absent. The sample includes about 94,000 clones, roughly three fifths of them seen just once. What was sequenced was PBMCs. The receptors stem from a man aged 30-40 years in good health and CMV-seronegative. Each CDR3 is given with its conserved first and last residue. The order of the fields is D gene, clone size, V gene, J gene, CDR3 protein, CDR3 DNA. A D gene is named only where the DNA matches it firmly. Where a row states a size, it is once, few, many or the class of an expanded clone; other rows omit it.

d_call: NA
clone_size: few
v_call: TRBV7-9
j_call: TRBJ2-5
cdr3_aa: CASNPTSQETQYF
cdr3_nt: TGTGCCAGCAACCCGACTAGCCAAGAGACCCAGTACTTC

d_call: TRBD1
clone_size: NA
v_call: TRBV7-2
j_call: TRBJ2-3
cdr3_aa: CASSLEWGTGRTDTQYF
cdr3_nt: TGTGCCAGCAGCTTAGAGTGGGGGACAGGGCGCACAGATACGCAGTATTTT

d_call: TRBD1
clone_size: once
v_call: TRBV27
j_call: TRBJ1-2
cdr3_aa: CASSLSGQGGYGYTF
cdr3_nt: TGTGCCAGCAGTTTATCAGGACAGGGAGGCTATGGCTACACCTTC

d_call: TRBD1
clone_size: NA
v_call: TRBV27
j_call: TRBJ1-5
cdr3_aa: CASSSRQGIENQPQHF
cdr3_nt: TGTGCCAGCAGTTCTCGACAGGGTATAGAGAATCAGCCCCAGCATTTT

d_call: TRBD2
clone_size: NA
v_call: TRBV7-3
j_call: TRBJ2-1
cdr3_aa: CASSLSPSGGAYNEQFF
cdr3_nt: TGTGCCAGCAGCTTATCGCCTAGCGGGGGGGCTTACAATGAGCAGTTCTTC

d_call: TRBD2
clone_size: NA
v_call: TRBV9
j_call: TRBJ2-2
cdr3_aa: CASSAQAGGGTGELFF
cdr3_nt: TGTGCCAGCAGCGCCCAAGCGGGAGGGGGCACCGGGGAGCTGTTTTTT

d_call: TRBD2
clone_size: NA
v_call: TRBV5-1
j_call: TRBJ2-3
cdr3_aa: CASSPSGGAADTQYF
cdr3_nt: TGCGCCAGCAGCCCTAGCGGGGGGGCCGCAGATACGCAGTATTTT

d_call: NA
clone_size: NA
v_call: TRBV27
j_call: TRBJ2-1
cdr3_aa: CASRLGAEQFF
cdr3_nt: TGTGCCAGCAGGTTGGGAGCGGAGCAGTTCTTC

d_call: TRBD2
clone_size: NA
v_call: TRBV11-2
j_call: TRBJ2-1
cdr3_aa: CASSPGLAGRGQFF
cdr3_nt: TGTGCCAGCAGCCCCGGACTAGCGGGACGGGGGCAGTTCTTC

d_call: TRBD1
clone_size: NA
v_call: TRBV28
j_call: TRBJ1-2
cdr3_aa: CASTLTGINYGYTF
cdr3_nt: TGTGCCAGCACCCTGACAGGGATTAACTATGGCTACACCTTC

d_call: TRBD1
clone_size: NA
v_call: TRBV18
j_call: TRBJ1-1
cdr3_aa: CASSRGRGPLNTEAFF
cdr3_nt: TGTGCCAGCTCACGAGGCAGGGGGCCTTTGAACACTGAAGCTTTCTTT

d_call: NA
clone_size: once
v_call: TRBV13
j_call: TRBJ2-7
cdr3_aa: CASSLRGKRYEQYF
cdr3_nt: TGTGCCAGCAGCTTAAGGGGGAAACGCTACGAGCAGTACTTC

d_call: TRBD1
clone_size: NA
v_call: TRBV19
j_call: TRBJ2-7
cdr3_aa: CASSRDRQGDEQYF
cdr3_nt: TGTGCCAGTAGTCGAGACCGACAGGGGGACGAGCAGTACTTC

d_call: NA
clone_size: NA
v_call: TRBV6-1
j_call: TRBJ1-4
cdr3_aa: CASSAPRYRVLITNEKLFF
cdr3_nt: TGTGCCAGCAGTGCTCCGAGATACAGGGTCTTAATAACTAATGAAAAACTGTTTTTT

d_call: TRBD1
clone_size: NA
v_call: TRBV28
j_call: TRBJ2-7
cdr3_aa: CASNRGQSYEQYF
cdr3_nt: TGTGCCAGCAACAGGGGGCAGTCCTACGAGCAGTACTTC

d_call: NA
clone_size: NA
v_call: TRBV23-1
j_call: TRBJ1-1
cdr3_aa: CASPHPGVEAFF
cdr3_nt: TGCGCCAGTCCCCACCCAGGGGTTGAAGCTTTCTTT

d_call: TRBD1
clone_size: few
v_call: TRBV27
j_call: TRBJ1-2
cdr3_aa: CASSNLVGGDRGNYGYTF
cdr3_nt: TGTGCCAGCAGCAACCTTGTCGGGGGGGACAGGGGTAACTATGGCTACACCTTC

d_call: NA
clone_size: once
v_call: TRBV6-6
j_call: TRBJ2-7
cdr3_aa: CASSYSRFYEQYF
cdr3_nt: TGTGCCAGCAGTTACTCGAGGTTCTACGAGCAGTACTTC

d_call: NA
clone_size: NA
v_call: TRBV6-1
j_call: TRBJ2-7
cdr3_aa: CASLPWGGPEQYF
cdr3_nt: TGTGCCAGCCTACCATGGGGGGGGCCCGAGCAGTACTTC

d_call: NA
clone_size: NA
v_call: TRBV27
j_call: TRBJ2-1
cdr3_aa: CASSLEGRVLHNEQFF
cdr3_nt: TGTGCCAGCAGTTTAGAGGGAAGAGTTCTCCACAATGAGCAGTTCTTC

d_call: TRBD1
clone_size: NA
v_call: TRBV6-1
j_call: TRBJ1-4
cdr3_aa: CASSPGQGGEKLFF
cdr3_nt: TGTGCCAGCAGCCCTGGACAGGGAGGTGAAAAACTGTTTTTT

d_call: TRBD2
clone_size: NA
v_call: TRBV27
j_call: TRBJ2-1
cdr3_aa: CASRFSGSYNEQFF
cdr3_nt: TGTGCCAGCAGATTTAGCGGGAGCTACAATGAGCAGTTCTTC

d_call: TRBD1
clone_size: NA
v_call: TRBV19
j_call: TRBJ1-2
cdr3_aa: CASSIWTGDYGYTF
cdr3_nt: TGTGCCAGTAGTATTTGGACAGGGGATTATGGCTACACCTTC

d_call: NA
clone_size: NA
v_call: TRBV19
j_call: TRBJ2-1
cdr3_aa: CASSIVGGISPYNEQFF
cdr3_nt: TGTGCCAGTAGTATAGTAGGGGGAATATCACCCTACAATGAGCAGTTCTTC

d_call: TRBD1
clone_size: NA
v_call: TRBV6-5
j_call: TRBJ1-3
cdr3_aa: CASLSRDRDLNTIYF
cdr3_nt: TGTGCCAGCCTCAGCCGGGACAGGGATTTGAACACCATATATTTT

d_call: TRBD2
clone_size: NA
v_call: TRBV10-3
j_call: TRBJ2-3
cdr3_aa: CAISVTSGGSSTDTQYF
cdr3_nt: TGTGCCATCAGTGTGACTAGCGGGGGTTCTAGCACAGATACGCAGTATTTT

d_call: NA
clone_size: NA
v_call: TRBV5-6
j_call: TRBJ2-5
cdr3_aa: CAGSLGGEETQYF
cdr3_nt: TGTGCCGGCAGCTTAGGGGGGGAAGAGACCCAGTACTTC

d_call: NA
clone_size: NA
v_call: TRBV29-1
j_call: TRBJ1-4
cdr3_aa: CSVDPGNNEKLFF
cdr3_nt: TGCAGCGTTGATCCGGGAAATAATGAAAAACTGTTTTTT

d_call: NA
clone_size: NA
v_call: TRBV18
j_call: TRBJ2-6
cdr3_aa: CASSPTRAGRSNVLTF
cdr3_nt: TGTGCCAGCTCACCTACTCGGGCAGGGAGGTCCAACGTCCTGACTTTC

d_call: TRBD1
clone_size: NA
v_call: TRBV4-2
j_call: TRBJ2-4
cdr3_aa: CASSQDRGRGGEIQYF
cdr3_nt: TGTGCCAGCAGCCAAGACAGGGGGCGAGGTGGGGAGATTCAGTACTTC

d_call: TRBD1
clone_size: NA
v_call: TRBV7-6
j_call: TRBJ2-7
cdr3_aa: CASSPRQGAHEQYF
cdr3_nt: TGTGCCAGCAGCCCGAGACAGGGGGCCCACGAGCAGTACTTC

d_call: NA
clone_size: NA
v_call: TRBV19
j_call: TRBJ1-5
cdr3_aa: CASSIDIRLANQPQHF
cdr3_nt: TGTGCCAGTAGTATAGACATCCGCTTAGCCAATCAGCCCCAGCATTTT

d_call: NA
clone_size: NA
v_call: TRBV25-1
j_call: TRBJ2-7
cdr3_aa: CASSEGPSYEQYF
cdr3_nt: TGTGCCAGCAGTGAGGGGCCCTCCTACGAGCAGTACTTC

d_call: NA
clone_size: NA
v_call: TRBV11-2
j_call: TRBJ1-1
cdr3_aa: CASKGTYLSTEAFF
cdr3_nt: TGTGCCAGCAAAGGGACATACCTATCCACTGAAGCTTTCTTT

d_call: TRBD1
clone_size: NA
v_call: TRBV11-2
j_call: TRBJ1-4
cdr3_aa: CASSLGYRGGEKLFF
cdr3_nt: TGTGCCAGCAGCTTAGGATACAGGGGAGGAGAAAAACTGTTTTTT

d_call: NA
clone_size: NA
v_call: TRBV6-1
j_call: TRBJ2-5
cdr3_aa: CASSDRVRGGLQETQYF
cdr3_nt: TGTGCCAGCAGTGATAGGGTCAGGGGCGGGTTACAAGAGACCCAGTACTTC

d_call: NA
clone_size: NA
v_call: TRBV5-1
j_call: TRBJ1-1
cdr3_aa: CASSLFQNTEAFF
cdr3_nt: TGCGCCAGCAGCTTGTTTCAGAACACTGAAGCTTTCTTT

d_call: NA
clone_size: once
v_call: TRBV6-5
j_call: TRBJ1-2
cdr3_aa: CASSYFGGANYGYTF
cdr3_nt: TGTGCCAGCAGTTACTTTGGCGGAGCTAACTATGGCTACACCTTC

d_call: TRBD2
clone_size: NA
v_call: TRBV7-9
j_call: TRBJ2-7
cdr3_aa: CASSLALAGALEQYF
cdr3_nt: TGTGCCAGCAGCTTAGCCCTAGCGGGAGCCCTCGAGCAGTACTTC

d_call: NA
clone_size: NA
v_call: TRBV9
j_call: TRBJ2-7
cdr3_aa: CASTGTQDPYEQYF
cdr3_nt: TGTGCCAGCACCGGAACACAGGATCCCTACGAGCAGTACTTC

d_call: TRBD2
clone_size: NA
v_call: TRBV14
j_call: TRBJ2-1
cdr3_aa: CASSSQSSGRYNEQFF
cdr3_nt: TGTGCCAGCAGCTCGCAATCTAGCGGGAGGTACAATGAGCAGTTCTTC

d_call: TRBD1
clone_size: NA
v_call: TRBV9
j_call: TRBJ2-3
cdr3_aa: CASSGGGLGTDTQYF
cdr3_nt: TGTGCCAGCAGCGGAGGGGGCCTGGGCACAGATACGCAGTATTTT

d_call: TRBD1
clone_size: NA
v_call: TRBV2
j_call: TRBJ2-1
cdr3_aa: CASSEGTGGYNEQFF
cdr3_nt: TGTGCCAGCAGTGAAGGGACAGGGGGATACAATGAGCAGTTCTTC

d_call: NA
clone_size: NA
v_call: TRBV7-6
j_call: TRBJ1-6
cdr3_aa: CASSLARNSPLHF
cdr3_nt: TGTGCCAGCAGCTTAGCGAGGAATTCACCCCTCCACTTT

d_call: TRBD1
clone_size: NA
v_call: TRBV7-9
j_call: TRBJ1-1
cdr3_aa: CASSLTGDTEAFF
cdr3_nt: TGTGCCAGCAGCCTTACAGGGGACACTGAAGCTTTCTTT

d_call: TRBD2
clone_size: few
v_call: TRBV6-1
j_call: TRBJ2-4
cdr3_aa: CASSGDLAGDRENIQYF
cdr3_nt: TGTGCCAGCAGTGGGGATCTAGCGGGAGATCGCGAAAACATTCAGTACTTC

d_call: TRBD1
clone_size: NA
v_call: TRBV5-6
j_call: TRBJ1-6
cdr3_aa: CASGDRAGNSPLHF
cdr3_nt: TGTGCCAGCGGGGACAGGGCGGGCAATTCACCCCTCCACTTT

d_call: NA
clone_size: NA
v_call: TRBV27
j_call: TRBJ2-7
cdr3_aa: CASRGVFLSYEQYF
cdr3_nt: TGTGCCAGCAGAGGGGTTTTCCTCTCCTACGAGCAGTACTTC

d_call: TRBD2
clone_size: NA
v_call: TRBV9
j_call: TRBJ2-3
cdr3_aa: CASSVATTSGPTDTQYF
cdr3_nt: TGTGCCAGCAGCGTAGCTACGACTAGCGGTCCCACAGATACGCAGTATTTT

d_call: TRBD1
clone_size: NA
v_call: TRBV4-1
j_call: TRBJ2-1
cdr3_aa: CASSLHGTGARKVIRNEQFF
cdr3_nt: TGCGCCAGCAGCCTACACGGGACAGGGGCAAGGAAGGTGATAAGGAATGAGCAGTTCTTC

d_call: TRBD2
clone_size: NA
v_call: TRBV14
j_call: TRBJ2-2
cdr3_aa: CASSQVTSGILTGELFF
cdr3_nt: TGTGCCAGCAGCCAAGTGACTAGCGGAATCCTCACCGGGGAGCTGTTTTTT

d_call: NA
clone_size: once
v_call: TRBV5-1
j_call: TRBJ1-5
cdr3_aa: CASSLDSNQPQHF
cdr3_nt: TGCGCCAGCAGCTTGGACTCTAATCAGCCCCAGCATTTT

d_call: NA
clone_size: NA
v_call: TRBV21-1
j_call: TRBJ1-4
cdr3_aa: CASSADRAGEKLFF
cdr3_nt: TGTGCCAGCAGCGCCGACAGGGCCGGAGAAAAACTGTTTTTT

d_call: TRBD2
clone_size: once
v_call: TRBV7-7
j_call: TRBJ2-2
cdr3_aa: CASSSGTRNTGELFF
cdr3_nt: TGTGCTAGCAGCTCCGGGACTAGGAACACCGGGGAGCTGTTTTTT

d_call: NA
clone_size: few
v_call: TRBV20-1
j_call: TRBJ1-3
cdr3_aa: CSAIVDDSIYF
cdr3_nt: TGCAGTGCTATAGTAGACGACAGTATATATTTT

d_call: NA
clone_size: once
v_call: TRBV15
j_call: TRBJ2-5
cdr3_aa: CATLGGGGRETQYF
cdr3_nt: TGTGCCACCCTAGGAGGGGGGGGACGAGAGACCCAGTACTTC

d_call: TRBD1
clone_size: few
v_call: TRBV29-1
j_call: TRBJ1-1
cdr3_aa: CSVATGGAITEAFF
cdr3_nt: TGCAGCGTCGCCACAGGGGGCGCTATCACTGAAGCTTTCTTT

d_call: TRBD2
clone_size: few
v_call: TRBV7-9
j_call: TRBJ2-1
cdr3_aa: CASSLGLAGMYNEQFF
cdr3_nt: TGTGCCAGCAGCTTAGGACTAGCGGGTATGTACAATGAGCAGTTCTTC

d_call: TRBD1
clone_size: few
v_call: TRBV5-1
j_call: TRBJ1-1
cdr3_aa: CASSSKQGAIPEAFF
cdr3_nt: TGCGCCAGCAGCTCAAAACAGGGGGCGATACCTGAAGCTTTCTTT

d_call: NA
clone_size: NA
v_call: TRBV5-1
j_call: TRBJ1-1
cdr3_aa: CASNLGGAGTEAFF
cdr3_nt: TGCGCCAGCAACCTCGGCGGGGCGGGCACTGAAGCTTTCTTT